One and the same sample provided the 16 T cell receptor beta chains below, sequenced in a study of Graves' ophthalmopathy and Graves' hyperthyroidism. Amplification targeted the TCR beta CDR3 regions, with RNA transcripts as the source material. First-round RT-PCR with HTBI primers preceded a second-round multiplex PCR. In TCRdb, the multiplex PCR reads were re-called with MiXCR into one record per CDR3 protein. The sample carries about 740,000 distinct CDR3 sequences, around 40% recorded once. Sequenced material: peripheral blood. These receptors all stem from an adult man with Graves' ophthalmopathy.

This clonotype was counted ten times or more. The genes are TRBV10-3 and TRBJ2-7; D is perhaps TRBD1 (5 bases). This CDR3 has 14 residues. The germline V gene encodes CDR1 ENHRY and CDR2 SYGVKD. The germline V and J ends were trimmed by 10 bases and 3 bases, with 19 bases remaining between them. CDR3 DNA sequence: TGTGCCACCACGACCAGGGTTGGGTTCTACGAGCAGTACTTC. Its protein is CATTTRVGFYEQYF.

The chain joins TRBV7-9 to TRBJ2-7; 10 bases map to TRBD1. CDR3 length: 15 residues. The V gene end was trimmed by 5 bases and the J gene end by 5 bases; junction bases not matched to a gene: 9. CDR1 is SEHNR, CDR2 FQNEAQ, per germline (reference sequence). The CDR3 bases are TGTGCCAGCAGCCAAGGTCCCGGGACAGGGGACGAGCAGTACTTC. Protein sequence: CASSQGPGTGDEQYF.

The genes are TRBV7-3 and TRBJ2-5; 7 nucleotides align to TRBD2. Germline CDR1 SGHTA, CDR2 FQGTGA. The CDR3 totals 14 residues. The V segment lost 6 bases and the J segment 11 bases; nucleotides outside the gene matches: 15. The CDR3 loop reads CASSLVGGNTSQYF. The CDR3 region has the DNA TGTGCCAGCAGTCTAGTGGGAGGGAACACCTCGCAGTACTTC.

CDR3 nucleotides: TGTGCCAGCAGCTCCCGGACAGGGGGTCCTAACGAGCAGTACTTC. The encoded protein is CASSSRTGGPNEQYF. The chain joins TRBV12-3 or TRBV12-4 to TRBJ2-7; 10 bases map to TRBD1. With 6 bases clipped from V and 5 bases from J, the junction kept 10 bases outside the gene matches. The CDR3 totals 15 residues.

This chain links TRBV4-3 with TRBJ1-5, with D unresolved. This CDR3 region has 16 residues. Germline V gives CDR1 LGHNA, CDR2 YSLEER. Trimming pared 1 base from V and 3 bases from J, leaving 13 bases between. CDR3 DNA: TGCGCCAGCAGCCAAGGTCCCGCTTACGACAATCAGCCCCAGCATTTT. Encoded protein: CASSQGPAYDNQPQHF.

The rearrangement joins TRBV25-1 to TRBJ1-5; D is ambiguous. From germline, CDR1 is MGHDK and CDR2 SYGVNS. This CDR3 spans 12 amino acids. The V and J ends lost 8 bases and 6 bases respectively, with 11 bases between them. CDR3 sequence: CASVAPVQPQHF. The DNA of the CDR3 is TGTGCCAGCGTTGCTCCGGTTCAGCCCCAGCATTTT.

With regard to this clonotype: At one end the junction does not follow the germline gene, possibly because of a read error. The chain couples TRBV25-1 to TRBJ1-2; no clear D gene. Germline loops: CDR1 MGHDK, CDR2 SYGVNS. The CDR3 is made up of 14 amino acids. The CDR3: CASSYYPVNCGYTF. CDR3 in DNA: TGTGCCAGCAGTTACTATCCAGTTAACTGTGGCTACACTTTC.

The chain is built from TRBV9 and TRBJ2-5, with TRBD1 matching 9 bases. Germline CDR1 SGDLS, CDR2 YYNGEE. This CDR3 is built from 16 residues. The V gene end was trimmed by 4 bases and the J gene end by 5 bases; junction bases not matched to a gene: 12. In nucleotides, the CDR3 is TGTGCCAGCAGCCGATTTGGCTCGGGACAGGGTGAGACCCAGTACTTC. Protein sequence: CASSRFGSGQGETQYF.

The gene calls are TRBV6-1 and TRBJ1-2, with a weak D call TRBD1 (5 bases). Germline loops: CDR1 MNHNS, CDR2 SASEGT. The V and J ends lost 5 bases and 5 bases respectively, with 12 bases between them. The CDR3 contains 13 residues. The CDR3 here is CASSFRGGYGYTF. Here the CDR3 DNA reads TGTGCCAGCAGTTTTCGGGGGGGTTATGGCTACACCTTC.

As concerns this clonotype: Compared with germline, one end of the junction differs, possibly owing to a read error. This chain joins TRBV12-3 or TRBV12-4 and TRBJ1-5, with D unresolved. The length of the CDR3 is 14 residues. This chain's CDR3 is CTSSPWKGEQPQHF. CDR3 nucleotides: TGTACCAGCAGTCCCTGGAAGGGAGAGCAGCCCCAGCATTTT.

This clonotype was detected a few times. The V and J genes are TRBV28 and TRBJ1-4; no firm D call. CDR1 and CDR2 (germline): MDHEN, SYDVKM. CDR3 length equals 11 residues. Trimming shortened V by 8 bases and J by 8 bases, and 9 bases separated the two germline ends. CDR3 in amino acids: CASGISEKLFF. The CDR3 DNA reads TGTGCCAGCGGGATATCGGAAAAACTGTTTTTT.

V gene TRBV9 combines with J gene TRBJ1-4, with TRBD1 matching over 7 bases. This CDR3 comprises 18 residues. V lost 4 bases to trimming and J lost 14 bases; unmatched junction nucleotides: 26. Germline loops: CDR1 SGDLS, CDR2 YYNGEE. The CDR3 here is CASSQTAAAGTAGLALFF. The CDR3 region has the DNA TGTGCCAGCAGCCAAACCGCCGCGGCAGGGACAGCCGGTCTTGCCCTGTTTTTT.

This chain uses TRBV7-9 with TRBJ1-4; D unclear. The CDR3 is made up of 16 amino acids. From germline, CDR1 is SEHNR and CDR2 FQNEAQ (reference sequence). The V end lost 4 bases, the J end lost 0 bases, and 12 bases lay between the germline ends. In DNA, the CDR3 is TGTGCCAGCAGCTCCACATCAGCGGCAACTAATGAAAAACTGTTTTTT. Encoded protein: CASSSTSAATNEKLFF.

The DNA of the CDR3 is TGTGCCAGCAGTGAAGCGTGGGGACACTCCTACGAGCAGTACTTC. Translating it yields CASSEAWGHSYEQYF. This chain connects TRBV6-1 to TRBJ2-7, with D tentatively TRBD1 (6 bases). This CDR3 has 15 residues. V was shortened by 0 bases and J by 0 bases, with 9 bases between the two germline ends. Germline assignment: CDR1 MNHNS and CDR2 SASEGT.

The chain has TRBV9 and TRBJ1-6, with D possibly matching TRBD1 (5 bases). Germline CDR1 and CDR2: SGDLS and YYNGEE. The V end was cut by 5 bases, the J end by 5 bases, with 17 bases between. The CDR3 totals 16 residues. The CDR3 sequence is CASSLHQGGDNSPLHF. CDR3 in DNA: TGTGCCAGCAGTCTGCATCAGGGCGGTGATAATTCACCCCTCCACTTT.

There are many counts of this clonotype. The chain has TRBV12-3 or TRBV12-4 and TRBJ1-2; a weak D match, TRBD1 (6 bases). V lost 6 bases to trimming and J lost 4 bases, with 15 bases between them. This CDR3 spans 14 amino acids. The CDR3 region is CASSPHRVGYGYTF. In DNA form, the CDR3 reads TGTGCCAGCAGCCCTCACAGGGTGGGCTATGGCTACACCTTC.